This T cell receptor (beta chain) originates from a study of blood T cell repertoires in COVID-19. Looking at the study overall: Cohort 3 donors were reported recovered after two negative PCRs, clearance, or symptom resolution.

Original analysis: Amplified reference gene primers provided the basis for estimating nucleated cell counts. Assay used: immunoSEQ multiplex PCR; TCRdb lists only in-frame clones, some missing. That table furnishes V, J and clone size, whereas the DNA furnished D and trimming. Among under 200,000 clones listed, 79% were seen once. The source material was PBMCs or T cells enriched from blood (not recorded which). The sequence was collected from a woman in her seventies in a cohort exposed to, infected with or recovered from COVID-19 (not recorded which).

CDR3 nucleotides: TGTGCCAGCAGCATTGGGACTAGCGTCGGGGGAAATACGCAGTATTTT. It yields the protein CASSIGTSVGGNTQYF. This sequence joins TRBV9 and TRBJ2-3; TRBD2 matches at 10 bases. Germline values: CDR1 SGDLS, CDR2 YYNGEE. The CDR3 has 16 amino acids. The junction had 12 bases not matched to a gene; V was cut back by 4 bases and J by 7 bases.